This T cell receptor beta chain comes out of a study of Ad26.COV2.S vaccination and SARS-CoV-2 variants. Study context: The authors gave Ad26.COV2.S intramuscularly, either once or twice 56 days apart.

The study's findings and limits: TCR breadth and depth analyses may have underestimated total T cell responses. Spike-specific responses of CD8+ and CD4+ T cells were reported to display substantial breadth after vaccination.

Germline-derived CDR1 and CDR2 are LGHDT and YNNKEL (reference sequence). V was shortened by 4 bases and J by 8 bases, with 17 bases between the two germline ends. This CDR3 is built from 14 residues. For this clone: Its antigen is undetermined.

The sample's treatment: some 20 received Ad26.COV2.S at low or high dose, single or two shots; 5 received placebo; per-sample allocation not given. Specimen acquisition occurred on day 63 following the initial vaccine or placebo injection. Method: immunoSEQ multiplex PCR; TCRdb's copy keeps in-frame clones and lacks some. The sample carries over 400,000 clones, nearly 90% recorded once. The gene calls are TRBV3-1 (or the pseudogene TRBV3-2) and TRBJ1-1; D might be TRBD1 (5 bases). This clonotype was obtained from a person between 18 and 65 years old who received the Ad26.COV2.S COVID-19 vaccine or a placebo. Sequences were derived from peripheral blood, sampled in a trial of Ad26.COV2.S vaccine versus placebo. In DNA, the CDR3 is TGTGCCAGCAGCCCTCCCTACCGGGACTCCGAAGCTTTCTTT. Amino acids: CASSPPYRDSEAFF.